This T cell receptor (beta chain) comes out of a study of STAT5B mutations in CD4+ large granular lymphocyte leukemia. Study details: The CDR3 'QG' motif was associated with a particular HLA allele among healthy donors.

Buffy coats from healthy blood donors served as controls. Deletions cut 2 bases from V and 0 bases from J, with 13 bases between. The CDR3 length is 16 residues. In germline, CDR1 is ENHRY, CDR2 SYGVKD. A single count supports this clone. The antigen is not known. Authors' data handling: Lowest detectable productive clonotype frequency was 2.59 x 10-5. The assay was immunoSEQ multiplex PCR, and TCRdb's table has in-frame clones only and misses some. V and J calls and clone size follow that table, whereas D and trimming were derived from the DNA. The sample records about 24,000 clones, roughly 78% being singletons. Overall study findings and caveats: Top patient clones used TRBV06 genes more often: 8/27 versus 2/35 in controls.

What was sequenced was CD4+ T cells from blood buffy coats. The genes are TRBV10-3 and TRBJ1-2, with D unclear. This sequence was found in a human donor in good health. The DNA of the CDR3 is TGTGCCATCAGTGAGGCAGTAACGTATTCTAACTATGGCTACACCTTC. It encodes CAISEAVTYSNYGYTF.